This T cell receptor beta chain was recorded in a study of T cell responses to AZD1222 COVID-19 vaccine. Whole-study findings and limits: Vaccine-related CD4 TCRs covered spike, predominating at 160-218 and 743-854.

Data came from immunoSEQ multiplex PCR; TCRdb stores just in-frame clones and leaves some out. The table lists around 100,000 clones, approximately 86% of them singletons. In this sample, this clone turned up once. What it recognizes is unknown. The sample holds other DNA sequences that translate to the same CDR3. The sequence was obtained from an adult in good health. The source material was peripheral blood, sampled on day 0 of AZD1222 vaccination.

For the CDR3, the DNA is TGTGCCAGTAGTATTGGCAGGGACTATGGCTACACCTTC. Residues: CASSIGRDYGYTF. This chain uses TRBV19 with TRBJ1-2; D perhaps matches TRBD1 (5 bases). The CDR3 length is 13 residues. Germline V gene sequence: CDR1 LNHDA, CDR2 SQIVND (reference sequence). V dropped 3 bases and J dropped 3 bases, with 8 bases sitting between them.